This is a list of T cell receptor beta chains from one sample in a study of T cell changes during pregnancy in multiple sclerosis. Only in-frame clones appear in the TCRdb table, and some are missing; sequencing was by immunoSEQ multiplex PCR. The top ten clones hold 3.5% to 4.5% of a sample with some 74,000 clones, roughly 92% of them seen once. The sample consisted of peripheral blood, taken after pregnancy. The source of these receptors is a female donor in good health, enrolled as a control in a pregnancy study. Each CDR3 is given with its conserved first and last residue. D genes are given only for firm matches. Size is omitted from some rows. Given values are once, few, many or a class for expanded clones.

>-|-|TRBV4-2|TRBJ1-2
TGTGCCAGCAGCCAAGTCCCGGGGAACCATGGCTACACCTTC
CASSQVPGNHGYTF
>-|-|TRBV20-1|TRBJ2-5
TGCAGTTCGTTATTACTGGAGACCCAGTACTTC
CSSLLLETQYF
>-|-|TRBV2|TRBJ1-5
TGTGCCAGCAGTGAATGGGGGGGGACTCAGCCCCAGCATTTT
CASSEWGGTQPQHF
>-|-|TRBV2|TRBJ2-3
TGTGCCAGCAGTTCAGAAACCTCTAGCACAGATACGCAGTATTTT
CASSSETSSTDTQYF
>-|-|TRBV4-2|TRBJ1-5
TGTGCCAGCAGCCAAGATGTGCTCCTATTTGTTAGCAATCAGCCCCAGCATTTT
CASSQDVLLFVSNQPQHF
>-|-|TRBV11-1|TRBJ2-7
TGTGCCAGCAGCACCAGCCGGGTTGCAGGGGTCGAGCAGTACTTC
CASSTSRVAGVEQYF
>-|-|TRBV5-8|TRBJ1-2
TGTGCCAGCAGCCCGTTAGATAACTATGGCTACACCTTC
CASSPLDNYGYTF
>-|-|TRBV19|TRBJ2-5
TGTGCCAGTAGTCCCAACCCACTAGGGGAGACCCAGTACTTC
CASSPNPLGETQYF
>once|-|TRBV5-4|TRBJ2-7
TGTGCCAGCAGCTCAGCGGACGAGCAGTACTTC
CASSSADEQYF
>-|-|TRBV7-2|TRBJ2-1
TGTGCCAGCAGCCCATGGACTCCCCCTGGGAATGAGCAGTTCTTC
CASSPWTPPGNEQFF
>-|-|TRBV6-5|TRBJ1-5
TGTGCCAGCAGTCGGACGCAGGGGTCTCAGCCCCAGCATTTT
CASSRTQGSQPQHF
>-|-|TRBV7-2|TRBJ2-2
TGTGCCAGCAGCCAGGGTGGCGCCGGGGAGCTGTTTTTT
CASSQGGAGELFF
>once|TRBD1|TRBV5-4|TRBJ1-4
TGTGCCAGCAGCTCTGACAGGGGGATCCAAAAACTGTTTTTT
CASSSDRGIQKLFF
>-|-|TRBV6-1|TRBJ2-7
TGTGCCAGCAGTAACTTGGACGAGCAGTACTTC
CASSNLDEQYF
>-|-|TRBV2|TRBJ1-6
TGTGCCAGCAGTGTGGCTAGTCGGAATTCACCCCTCCACTTT
CASSVASRNSPLHF
>-|TRBD2|TRBV28|TRBJ2-3
TGTGCCAGCAGTTGGACTAGCGGGAGGGCCCTTAGCACAGATACGCAGTATTTT
CASSWTSGRALSTDTQYF
>-|-|TRBV7-3|TRBJ1-2
TGTGCCAGCAGCCCGGACAGAGCCTATGGCTACACCTTC
CASSPDRAYGYTF
>-|-|TRBV10-3|TRBJ1-2
TGTGCCACCACGGAGAAGTCTCAGTATGGCTACACCTTC
CATTEKSQYGYTF
>-|TRBD1|TRBV5-1|TRBJ1-6
TGCGCCAGCAGCGGGACAGGGATCGGGAATTCACCCCTCCACTTT
CASSGTGIGNSPLHF
>-|-|TRBV28|TRBJ1-2
TGTGCCAGCAGTTTCGGCAGGGCCCCCTATGGCTACACCTTC
CASSFGRAPYGYTF
>once|TRBD2|TRBV5-6|TRBJ2-1
TGTGCCAGCAGCTTGGCCTCTCTAGCGGACCTATACAATGAGCAGTTCTTC
CASSLASLADLYNEQFF
>-|-|TRBV28|TRBJ1-6
TGTGCCAGCAGGAAGGGGGACCTCAATTCACCCCTCCACTTT
CASRKGDLNSPLHF
>-|TRBD1|TRBV6-1|TRBJ1-6
TGTGCCAGCGGGGCAGGGGGTAGTAATTCACCCCTCCACTTT
CASGAGGSNSPLHF
>few|TRBD1|TRBV6-1|TRBJ1-2
TGTGCCAGCGGGCGACAGGGAGTCACCTTC
CASGRQGVTF
>-|TRBD1|TRBV4-1|TRBJ1-2
TGCGCCAGCAGCGAGGCTCTGGGACAGGAATCCTATGGCTACACCTTC
CASSEALGQESYGYTF
>-|-|TRBV5-1|TRBJ2-1
TGCGCCAGCAGCTCACTAGGATACAATGAGCAGTTCTTC
CASSSLGYNEQFF
>-|TRBD1|TRBV6-5|TRBJ1-2
TGTGCCAGCAGCGAGGGACAGGGTGATGGCTACACCTTC
CASSEGQGDGYTF
>-|-|TRBV4-2|TRBJ2-5
TGTGCCAGCAGCCAACTAGAGGCAGAGACCCAGTACTTC
CASSQLEAETQYF
>-|-|TRBV10-3|TRBJ2-7
TGTGCGCAACGCAGCTACGAGCAGTACTTC
CAQRSYEQYF
>-|TRBD2|TRBV28|TRBJ2-7
TGTGCCAGCACTATTAGCGGGGGGGGCTACGAGCAGTACTTC
CASTISGGGYEQYF
>-|TRBD1|TRBV28|TRBJ2-7
TGTGCCAGCAGGAAATCCCCCGGGACAGCCACATTC
CASRKSPGTATF
>-|-|TRBV27|TRBJ2-7
TGTGCCAGCAGTTGGGGCCGCCCGGCCTACGAGCAGTACTTC
CASSWGRPAYEQYF
>-|TRBD2|TRBV11-3|TRBJ2-7
TGTGCCAGCAGCCCCAGCGGGGCGAAAGAGCAGTACTTC
CASSPSGAKEQYF
>-|-|TRBV6-5|TRBJ1-2
TGTGCCAGCAGTTACTCGATGAGCTATGGCTACACCTTC
CASSYSMSYGYTF
>-|-|TRBV28|TRBJ2-5
TGTGCCAGCAGTTTATCTGGTCTGGCTGTCCAAGAGACCCAGTACTTC
CASSLSGLAVQETQYF
>-|-|TRBV6-5|TRBJ2-7
TGTGCCAGCAGTTACGAGGAGGGTTACGAGCAGTACTTC
CASSYEEGYEQYF
>-|TRBD2|TRBV6-1|TRBJ2-7
TGTGCCAGCAGTGGACTAGCTATAGGGGTGCCCGAGCAGTACTTC
CASSGLAIGVPEQYF
>-|-|TRBV4-1|TRBJ1-1
TGCGCCAGCAGCCAGGGACTTGAAGCTTTCTTT
CASSQGLEAFF
>-|TRBD1|TRBV28|TRBJ2-1
TGTGCCAGCAGCAGCCGGGACAGGGGATGGAATGAGCAGTTCTTC
CASSSRDRGWNEQFF
>-|-|TRBV5-4|TRBJ1-2
TGTGCCAGCAGCAGAGGTTATGGCTACACCTTC
CASSRGYGYTF
>-|TRBD1|TRBV7-8|TRBJ2-2
TGTGCCAGCAGCAACCGGGACAGGGTAACCGGGGAGCTGTTTTTT
CASSNRDRVTGELFF
>-|TRBD1|TRBV6-1|TRBJ2-7
TGTGCCAGCAGTGAAGTTGTCTTCGGGACAGGCGGGTACGAGCAGTACTTC
CASSEVVFGTGGYEQYF